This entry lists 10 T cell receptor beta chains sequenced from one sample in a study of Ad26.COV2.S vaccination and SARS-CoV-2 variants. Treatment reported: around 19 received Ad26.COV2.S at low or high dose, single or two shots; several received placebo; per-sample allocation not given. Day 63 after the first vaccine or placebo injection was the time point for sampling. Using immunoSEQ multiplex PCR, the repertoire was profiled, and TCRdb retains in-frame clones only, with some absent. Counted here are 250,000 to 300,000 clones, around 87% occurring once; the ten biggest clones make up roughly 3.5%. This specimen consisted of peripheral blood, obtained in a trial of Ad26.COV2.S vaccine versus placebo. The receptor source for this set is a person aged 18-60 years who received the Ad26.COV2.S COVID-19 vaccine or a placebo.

CDR3 protein: CASSLEVGHTLYEQYF. CDR3 in DNA: TGTGCCAGCAGCTTAGAGGTAGGCCATACCCTTTACGAGCAGTACTTC. The V gene is TRBV7-9, the J gene TRBJ2-7; no clear D. This CDR3 contains 16 residues. Germline V CDR1 and CDR2: SEHNR, FQNEAQ (reference sequence). The V and J ends lost 1 base and 4 bases respectively, with 17 bases between them.

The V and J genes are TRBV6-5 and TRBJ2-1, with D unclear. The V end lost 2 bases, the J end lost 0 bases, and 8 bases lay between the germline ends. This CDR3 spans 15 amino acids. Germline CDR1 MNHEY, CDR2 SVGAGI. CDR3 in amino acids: CASSYDTSSYNEQFF. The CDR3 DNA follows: TGTGCCAGCAGTTACGACACGAGCTCCTACAATGAGCAGTTCTTC.

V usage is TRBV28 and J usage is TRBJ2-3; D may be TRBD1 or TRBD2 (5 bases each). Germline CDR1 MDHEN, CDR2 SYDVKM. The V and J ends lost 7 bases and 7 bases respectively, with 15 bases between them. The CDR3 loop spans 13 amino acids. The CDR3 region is CASIGRELHTQYF. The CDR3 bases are TGTGCCAGCATTGGCAGGGAGTTGCATACGCAGTATTTT. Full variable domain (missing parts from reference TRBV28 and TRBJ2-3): DVKVTQSSRYLVKRTGEKVFLECVQDMDHENMFWYRQDPGLGLRLIYFSYDVKMKEKGDIPEGYSVSREKKERFSLILESASTNQTSMYLCASIGRELHTQYFGPGTRLTVL.

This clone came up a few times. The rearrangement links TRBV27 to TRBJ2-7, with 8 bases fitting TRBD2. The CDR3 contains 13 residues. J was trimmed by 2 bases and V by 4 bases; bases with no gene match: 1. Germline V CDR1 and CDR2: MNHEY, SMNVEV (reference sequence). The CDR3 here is CASSYGRAYEQYF. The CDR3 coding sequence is TGTGCCAGCAGTTACGGGAGGGCCTACGAGCAGTACTTC.

This CDR3 is CASSPPSGTGGMNTEAFF. The CDR3, as DNA: TGCGCCAGCAGCCCCCCCTCGGGGACAGGGGGCATGAACACTGAAGCTTTCTTT. V and J are TRBV5-1 and TRBJ1-1; 12 bases are shared with TRBD1. V gave up 4 bases and J gave up 0 bases; unmatched junction bases: 10. CDR1 and CDR2 from the germline V gene are SGHRS and YFSETQ. CDR3 length equals 18 residues.

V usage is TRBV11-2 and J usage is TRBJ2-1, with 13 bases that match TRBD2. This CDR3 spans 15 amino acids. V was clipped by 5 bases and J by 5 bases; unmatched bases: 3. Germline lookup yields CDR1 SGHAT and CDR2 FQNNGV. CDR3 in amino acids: CASSQGLAGHNEQFF. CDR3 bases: TGTGCCAGCAGCCAGGGACTAGCGGGGCACAATGAGCAGTTCTTC.

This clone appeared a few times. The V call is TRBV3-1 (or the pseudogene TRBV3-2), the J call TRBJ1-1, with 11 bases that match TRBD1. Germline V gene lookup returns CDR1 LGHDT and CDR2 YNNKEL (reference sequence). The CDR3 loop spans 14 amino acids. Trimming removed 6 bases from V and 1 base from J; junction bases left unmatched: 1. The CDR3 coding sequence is TGTGCCAGCAGGGGGACAGGGGGGAACACTGAAGCTTTCTTT. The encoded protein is CASRGTGGNTEAFF.

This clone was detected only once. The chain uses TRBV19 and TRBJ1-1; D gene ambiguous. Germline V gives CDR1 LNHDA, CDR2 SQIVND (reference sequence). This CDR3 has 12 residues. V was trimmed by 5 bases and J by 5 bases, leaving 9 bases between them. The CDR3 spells CASSLRSTEAFF. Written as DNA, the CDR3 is TGTGCCAGTAGTCTTCGGTCGACTGAAGCTTTCTTT.

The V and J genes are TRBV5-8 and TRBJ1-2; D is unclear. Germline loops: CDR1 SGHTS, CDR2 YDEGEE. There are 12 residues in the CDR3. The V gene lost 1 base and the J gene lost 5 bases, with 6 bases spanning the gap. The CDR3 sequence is CASSLQVYGYTF. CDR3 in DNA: TGTGCCAGCAGCTTGCAAGTATATGGCTACACCTTC.

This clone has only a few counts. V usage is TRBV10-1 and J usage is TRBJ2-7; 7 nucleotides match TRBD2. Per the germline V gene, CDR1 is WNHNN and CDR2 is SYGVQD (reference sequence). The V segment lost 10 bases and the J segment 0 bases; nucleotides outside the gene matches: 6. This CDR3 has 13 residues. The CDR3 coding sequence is TGCGCCACCCAACGGGAGGACTCCTACGAGCAGTACTTC. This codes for CATQREDSYEQYF.